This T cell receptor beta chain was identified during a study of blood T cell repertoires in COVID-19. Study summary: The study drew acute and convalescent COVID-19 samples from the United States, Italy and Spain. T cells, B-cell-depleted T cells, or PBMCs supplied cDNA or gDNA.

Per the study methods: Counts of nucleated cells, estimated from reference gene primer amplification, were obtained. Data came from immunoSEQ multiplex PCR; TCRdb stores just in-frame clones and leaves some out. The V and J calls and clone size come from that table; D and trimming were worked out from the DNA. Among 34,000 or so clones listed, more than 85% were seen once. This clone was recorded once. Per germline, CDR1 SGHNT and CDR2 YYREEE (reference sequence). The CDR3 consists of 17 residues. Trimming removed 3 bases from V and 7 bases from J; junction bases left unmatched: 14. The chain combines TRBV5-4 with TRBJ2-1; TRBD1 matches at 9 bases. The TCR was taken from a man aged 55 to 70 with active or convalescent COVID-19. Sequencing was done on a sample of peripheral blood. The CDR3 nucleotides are TGTGCCAGCAGCTCGCAAACTAACAGGGGGCAGGGGAATGAGCAGTTCTTC. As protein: CASSSQTNRGQGNEQFF.